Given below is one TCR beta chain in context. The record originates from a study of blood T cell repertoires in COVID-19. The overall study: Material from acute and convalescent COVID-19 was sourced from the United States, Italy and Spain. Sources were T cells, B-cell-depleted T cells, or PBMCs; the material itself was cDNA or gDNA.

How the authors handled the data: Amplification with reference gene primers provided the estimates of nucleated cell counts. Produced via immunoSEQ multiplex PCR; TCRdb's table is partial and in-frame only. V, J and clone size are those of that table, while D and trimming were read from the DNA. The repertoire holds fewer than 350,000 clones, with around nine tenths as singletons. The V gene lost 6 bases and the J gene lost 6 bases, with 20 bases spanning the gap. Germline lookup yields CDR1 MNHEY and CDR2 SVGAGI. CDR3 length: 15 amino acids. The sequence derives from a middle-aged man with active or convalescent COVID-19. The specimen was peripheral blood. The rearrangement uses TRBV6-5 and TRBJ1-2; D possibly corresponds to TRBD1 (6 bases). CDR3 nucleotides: TGTGCCAGCAGCCGATACCCCGACAGGCCCGATGGCTACACCTTC. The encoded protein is CASSRYPDRPDGYTF.